This T cell receptor beta chain was sequenced for a study of blood T cell repertoires in COVID-19. Study-level information: The United States, Italy and Spain were the sources of the acute and convalescent COVID-19 samples. Sample material is recorded as cDNA or gDNA derived from T cells, B-cell-depleted T cells, or PBMCs.

Authors' methods: Estimation of nucleated cell counts was performed using reference gene primer amplification. Clones were sequenced by immunoSEQ multiplex PCR, and TCRdb holds only the in-frame ones, with some missing. Clonal size and the V and J genes are those of that table, whereas D and trimming came from the DNA. Among more than 70,000 clones, 75% to 90% were seen once, and the ten largest hold 1.2%. V lost 5 bases and J lost 6, with 26 bases in between. The CDR3 consists of 17 residues. Germline V gives CDR1 SGHRS, CDR2 YFSETQ. Sequencing was done on a sample of peripheral blood. This rearrangement joins TRBV5-1 to TRBJ1-2, with D possibly being TRBD1 (6 bases). The TCR originated in a man older than 75 with active or convalescent COVID-19. CDR3 DNA sequence: TGCGCCAGCAGAAAGGGGGACGGGATCGCAGCTCGGGATGGCTACACCTTC. Residues: CASRKGDGIAARDGYTF.